These T cell receptor beta chains were read from a single sample in a study of blood T cell repertoires in COVID-19. Profiled with immunoSEQ multiplex PCR; TCRdb holds only in-frame clones, not every one. The table includes around 300,000 clones, around 87% detected once. Sample: peripheral blood. The receptors were gathered from a woman between 50 and 59 years old with active or convalescent COVID-19. The CDR3 runs from the conserved cysteine through the conserved F or W. Fields, in order: D gene, CDR3 length, clone size, J gene, V gene, CDR3 DNA, CDR3 protein. D genes are given only for firm matches. Size tells how often a clone was seen (once, few, many) or the class of an expanded clone, and some rows leave it out.

d_call: .
cdr3_length: 16
clone_size: .
j_call: TRBJ1-6
v_call: TRBV4-2
cdr3_nt: TGTGCCAGCAGCCAAACCGCAGGAGGTTATAATTCACCCCTCCACTTT
cdr3_aa: CASSQTAGGYNSPLHF

d_call: TRBD1
cdr3_length: 14
clone_size: .
j_call: TRBJ2-7
v_call: TRBV28
cdr3_nt: TGTGCCAGCAGACGGACAGGCCTGACATACGAGCAGTACTTC
cdr3_aa: CASRRTGLTYEQYF

d_call: .
cdr3_length: 13
clone_size: .
j_call: TRBJ1-5
v_call: TRBV6-4
cdr3_nt: TGTGCCAGCAGAGCAGGTAGCAATCAGCCCCAGCATTTT
cdr3_aa: CASRAGSNQPQHF

d_call: .
cdr3_length: 14
clone_size: .
j_call: TRBJ2-5
v_call: TRBV27
cdr3_nt: TGTGCCAGCAGTTCCAGACTTGACGAAGAGACCCAGTACTTC
cdr3_aa: CASSSRLDEETQYF

d_call: .
cdr3_length: 11
clone_size: .
j_call: TRBJ1-1
v_call: TRBV19
cdr3_nt: TGTGCCGCACAGGTGAACACTGAAGCTTTCTTT
cdr3_aa: CAAQVNTEAFF

d_call: .
cdr3_length: 11
clone_size: .
j_call: TRBJ1-1
v_call: TRBV19
cdr3_nt: TGTGCCAGTAGTTTCGGCACTGAAGCTTTCTTT
cdr3_aa: CASSFGTEAFF

d_call: .
cdr3_length: 15
clone_size: .
j_call: TRBJ2-6
v_call: TRBV9
cdr3_nt: TGTGCCAGCAGCGCCGTTCTCTCTGGGGCCAACGTCCTGACTTTC
cdr3_aa: CASSAVLSGANVLTF

d_call: TRBD1
cdr3_length: 14
clone_size: .
j_call: TRBJ1-4
v_call: TRBV5-5
cdr3_nt: TGTGCCAGCAGCTTTAACAGGGGGCCGGGAAAACTGTTTTTT
cdr3_aa: CASSFNRGPGKLFF

d_call: .
cdr3_length: 15
clone_size: .
j_call: TRBJ2-1
v_call: TRBV19
cdr3_nt: TGTGCCAGTAGTATAGAGGCGACAGACTACAATGAGCAGTTCTTC
cdr3_aa: CASSIEATDYNEQFF

d_call: TRBD2
cdr3_length: 16
clone_size: .
j_call: TRBJ2-3
v_call: TRBV7-3
cdr3_nt: TGTGCCAGCAGGTCCGGGGGGTCTTTTGGCACAGATACGCAGTATTTT
cdr3_aa: CASRSGGSFGTDTQYF

d_call: .
cdr3_length: 15
clone_size: few
j_call: TRBJ2-2
v_call: TRBV7-2
cdr3_nt: TGTGCCAGCAGTTACGACAGCCCTCGCACCGGGGAGCTGTTTTTT
cdr3_aa: CASSYDSPRTGELFF

d_call: TRBD2
cdr3_length: 13
clone_size: .
j_call: TRBJ2-1
v_call: TRBV29-1
cdr3_nt: TGCAGCTCAGCGGGAGGCTTGGACAATGAGCAGTTCTTC
cdr3_aa: CSSAGGLDNEQFF

d_call: TRBD1
cdr3_length: 15
clone_size: .
j_call: TRBJ1-1
v_call: TRBV7-9
cdr3_nt: TGTGCCAGCAGCCCCGGACAGGGGGCGAGGACTGAAGCTTTCTTT
cdr3_aa: CASSPGQGARTEAFF

d_call: TRBD2
cdr3_length: 17
clone_size: .
j_call: TRBJ2-1
v_call: TRBV7-2
cdr3_nt: TGTGCCAGCAGCTTTTCCATCTCAGCGGGGGGTTACAATGAGCAGTTCTTC
cdr3_aa: CASSFSISAGGYNEQFF

d_call: .
cdr3_length: 16
clone_size: .
j_call: TRBJ1-1
v_call: TRBV6-2/TRBV6-3
cdr3_nt: TGTGCCAGCAGTTACTCCCCCACTGTAAAGAACACTGAAGCTTTCTTT
cdr3_aa: CASSYSPTVKNTEAFF

d_call: TRBD1
cdr3_length: 14
clone_size: .
j_call: TRBJ1-1
v_call: TRBV19
cdr3_nt: TGTGCCAGTAGTATAAGGACAGGGAACACTGAAGCTTTCTTT
cdr3_aa: CASSIRTGNTEAFF

d_call: TRBD1
cdr3_length: 14
clone_size: .
j_call: TRBJ2-5
v_call: TRBV13
cdr3_nt: TGTGCCAGCAGCTTACGACAGGGGTGGGAGACCCAGTACTTC
cdr3_aa: CASSLRQGWETQYF

d_call: TRBD1
cdr3_length: 14
clone_size: .
j_call: TRBJ1-1
v_call: TRBV2
cdr3_nt: TGTGCCAGTCAAGGGACAGGGGCGAGCACTGAAGCTTTCTTT
cdr3_aa: CASQGTGASTEAFF

d_call: TRBD1
cdr3_length: 15
clone_size: .
j_call: TRBJ1-1
v_call: TRBV13
cdr3_nt: TGTGCCAGCAGCTCCTACGACAGGGTCCCCACTGAAGCTTTCTTT
cdr3_aa: CASSSYDRVPTEAFF

d_call: .
cdr3_length: 17
clone_size: .
j_call: TRBJ1-1
v_call: TRBV28
cdr3_nt: TGTGCCAGCAGTGCGGGGGGCCAGGGGTATTTTGGGTCTGAAGCTTTCTTT
cdr3_aa: CASSAGGQGYFGSEAFF

d_call: .
cdr3_length: 13
clone_size: .
j_call: TRBJ1-1
v_call: TRBV6-2/TRBV6-3
cdr3_nt: TGTGCCAGCAGTTACGAGACTCCGAGCGAAGCTTTCTTT
cdr3_aa: CASSYETPSEAFF

d_call: TRBD1
cdr3_length: 16
clone_size: .
j_call: TRBJ2-1
v_call: TRBV6-2/TRBV6-3
cdr3_nt: TGTGCCAGCAGTTACTCGAGAGGACAGGGGGTCAATGAGCAGTTCTTC
cdr3_aa: CASSYSRGQGVNEQFF

d_call: .
cdr3_length: 10
clone_size: .
j_call: TRBJ1-1
v_call: TRBV20-1
cdr3_nt: TGCAGTGCTAGACACCTCCAGGCTTTCTTT
cdr3_aa: CSARHLQAFF

d_call: .
cdr3_length: 15
clone_size: .
j_call: TRBJ1-1
v_call: TRBV10-3
cdr3_nt: TGTGCCATCAGTGAGAGGGGTGCAGGCTACACTGAAGCTTTCTTT
cdr3_aa: CAISERGAGYTEAFF

d_call: TRBD1
cdr3_length: 13
clone_size: .
j_call: TRBJ1-1
v_call: TRBV10-3
cdr3_nt: TGTGCCTCATCCCACCAGGGGGACACTGAAGCTTTCTTT
cdr3_aa: CASSHQGDTEAFF

d_call: .
cdr3_length: 16
clone_size: .
j_call: TRBJ2-6
v_call: TRBV19
cdr3_nt: TGTGCCAGTAGTATAACCACAGCCTCTGGGGCCAACGTCCTGACTTTC
cdr3_aa: CASSITTASGANVLTF

d_call: TRBD1
cdr3_length: 19
clone_size: .
j_call: TRBJ2-7
v_call: TRBV18
cdr3_nt: TGTGCCAGCTCACCAAGCCCGTTGGGCGGGACAGGAGTTTCCTACGAGCAGTACTTC
cdr3_aa: CASSPSPLGGTGVSYEQYF

d_call: TRBD2
cdr3_length: 16
clone_size: few
j_call: TRBJ2-1
v_call: TRBV15
cdr3_nt: TGTGCCACCAGAAACCGACTAGCGGGACTATACAATGAGCAGTTCTTC
cdr3_aa: CATRNRLAGLYNEQFF

d_call: TRBD2
cdr3_length: 15
clone_size: .
j_call: TRBJ2-1
v_call: TRBV11-1
cdr3_nt: TGTGCCAGCAGCGGACTAGCGGGGGGGCCGAATGAGCAGTTCTTC
cdr3_aa: CASSGLAGGPNEQFF

d_call: TRBD1
cdr3_length: 17
clone_size: .
j_call: TRBJ2-1
v_call: TRBV4-3
cdr3_nt: TGCGCCAGCAGCCAAGAAACCAGGGGGCGGGGAGGCAATGAGCAGTTCTTC
cdr3_aa: CASSQETRGRGGNEQFF

d_call: .
cdr3_length: 14
clone_size: .
j_call: TRBJ1-2
v_call: TRBV5-4
cdr3_nt: TGTGCCAGCAGCCCCATGGGAGGGATCTATGGCTACACCTTC
cdr3_aa: CASSPMGGIYGYTF

d_call: .
cdr3_length: 11
clone_size: .
j_call: TRBJ2-7
v_call: TRBV28
cdr3_nt: TGTGCCACCACTTCGGCCTACGAGCAGTACTTC
cdr3_aa: CATTSAYEQYF

d_call: .
cdr3_length: 13
clone_size: .
j_call: TRBJ1-1
v_call: TRBV27
cdr3_nt: TGTGCCAGCATAGGAGGGTATGGCACTGAAGCTTTCTTT
cdr3_aa: CASIGGYGTEAFF

d_call: .
cdr3_length: 14
clone_size: .
j_call: TRBJ2-3
v_call: TRBV30
cdr3_nt: TGTGCCTGGAGGACTCAGGGAAGTACAGATACGCAGTATTTT
cdr3_aa: CAWRTQGSTDTQYF

d_call: .
cdr3_length: 14
clone_size: .
j_call: TRBJ1-1
v_call: TRBV3-1/TRBV3-2
cdr3_nt: TGTGCCAGCAGCCAAGTAGGGGGTCACACTGAAGCTTTCTTT
cdr3_aa: CASSQVGGHTEAFF

d_call: TRBD1
cdr3_length: 13
clone_size: once
j_call: TRBJ1-2
v_call: TRBV5-1
cdr3_nt: TGCGCCAGCAGTACCCAGGGGGCAATTGGCTACACCTTC
cdr3_aa: CASSTQGAIGYTF

d_call: .
cdr3_length: 14
clone_size: .
j_call: TRBJ1-4
v_call: TRBV3-1/TRBV3-2
cdr3_nt: TGTGCCAGCAGCATGAGAGGCCCAAATGAAAAACTGTTTTTT
cdr3_aa: CASSMRGPNEKLFF

d_call: .
cdr3_length: 15
clone_size: few
j_call: TRBJ2-3
v_call: TRBV7-2
cdr3_nt: TGTGCCAGCAGCTCGCTCACTAGCAGAGCAGATACGCAGTATTTT
cdr3_aa: CASSSLTSRADTQYF

d_call: .
cdr3_length: 16
clone_size: .
j_call: TRBJ2-2
v_call: TRBV11-3
cdr3_nt: TGTGCCAGCAGCTTAGACGGAAACCAGCGTGCCGGGGAGCTGTTTTTT
cdr3_aa: CASSLDGNQRAGELFF

d_call: TRBD2
cdr3_length: 15
clone_size: .
j_call: TRBJ2-1
v_call: TRBV13
cdr3_nt: TGTGCCAGCAGCGCGACTAGCGGGGGGGCCAATGAGCAGTTCTTC
cdr3_aa: CASSATSGGANEQFF

d_call: TRBD1
cdr3_length: 14
clone_size: once
j_call: TRBJ1-6
v_call: TRBV11-2
cdr3_nt: TGTGCCAGCAGACAAACAGGGGGAGGTTCACCCCTCCACTTT
cdr3_aa: CASRQTGGGSPLHF

d_call: TRBD2
cdr3_length: 13
clone_size: .
j_call: TRBJ2-7
v_call: TRBV9
cdr3_nt: TGTGCCAGCAGCCCCACGGCAGCGGGGGAGCAGTACTTC
cdr3_aa: CASSPTAAGEQYF

d_call: TRBD2
cdr3_length: 17
clone_size: .
j_call: TRBJ2-1
v_call: TRBV11-3
cdr3_nt: TGTGCCAGCAGCTTAGGAGTAGCGGGGGGGCCCGACAATGAGCAGTTCTTC
cdr3_aa: CASSLGVAGGPDNEQFF

d_call: .
cdr3_length: 15
clone_size: .
j_call: TRBJ1-1
v_call: TRBV30
cdr3_nt: TGTGCCTGGTCCCCGTTGGACAGCGAGAACACTGAAGCTTTCTTT
cdr3_aa: CAWSPLDSENTEAFF

d_call: TRBD2
cdr3_length: 13
clone_size: .
j_call: TRBJ2-7
v_call: TRBV25-1
cdr3_nt: TGTGCCACCCGGACTAGCGGGAACTACGAGCAGTACTTC
cdr3_aa: CATRTSGNYEQYF

d_call: .
cdr3_length: 14
clone_size: .
j_call: TRBJ2-5
v_call: TRBV5-1
cdr3_nt: TGCGCCAGCAGCTTCACAGGCCTTCAAGAGACCCAGTACTTC
cdr3_aa: CASSFTGLQETQYF

d_call: .
cdr3_length: 16
clone_size: .
j_call: TRBJ1-4
v_call: TRBV18
cdr3_nt: TGTGCCAGCTCATTATCTCAGGGCGCAGCTAATGAAAAACTGTTTTTT
cdr3_aa: CASSLSQGAANEKLFF

d_call: .
cdr3_length: 14
clone_size: .
j_call: TRBJ2-2
v_call: TRBV7-9
cdr3_nt: TGTGCCAGCACCCCTGGGCTCCACACCGGGGAGCTGTTTTTT
cdr3_aa: CASTPGLHTGELFF

d_call: TRBD1
cdr3_length: 14
clone_size: .
j_call: TRBJ1-2
v_call: TRBV19
cdr3_nt: TGTGCCAGTAGCCGGGACAGGGGGTTCTATGGCTACACCTTC
cdr3_aa: CASSRDRGFYGYTF

d_call: .
cdr3_length: 12
clone_size: .
j_call: TRBJ2-1
v_call: TRBV11-2
cdr3_nt: TGTGCCAGCAGCTTCGTCTACAATGAGCAGTTCTTC
cdr3_aa: CASSFVYNEQFF

d_call: .
cdr3_length: 14
clone_size: .
j_call: TRBJ1-1
v_call: TRBV24-1
cdr3_nt: TGTGCCACCAGTAAGGGGGACGGTAACACTGAAGCTTTCTTT
cdr3_aa: CATSKGDGNTEAFF

d_call: TRBD2
cdr3_length: 17
clone_size: .
j_call: TRBJ2-4
v_call: TRBV3-1/TRBV3-2
cdr3_nt: TGTGCCGGCAGCCAAGATTTGGGGGAGGGATCCAAAAACATTCAGTACTTC
cdr3_aa: CAGSQDLGEGSKNIQYF

d_call: TRBD1
cdr3_length: 17
clone_size: .
j_call: TRBJ2-3
v_call: TRBV4-1
cdr3_nt: TGCGCCAGCAGCCAAGGTGGGGCAGGGGGCGGCACAGATACGCAGTATTTT
cdr3_aa: CASSQGGAGGGTDTQYF

d_call: .
cdr3_length: 14
clone_size: .
j_call: TRBJ1-2
v_call: TRBV18
cdr3_nt: TGTGCCAGCTCACCACCGCAGGGGAACTATGGCTACACCTTC
cdr3_aa: CASSPPQGNYGYTF